A selection of T cell receptor beta chains follows, all from one sample in a study of cytomegalovirus exposure and HLA in healthy donors. Some clones are missing from TCRdb's copy, which holds only in-frame ones; the method was immunoSEQ multiplex PCR. The sample shows roughly 71,000 clones, around 74% of them seen only once. Sequences were obtained from PBMCs. The source is a human donor in good health. CDR3s include the opening cysteine and the closing phenylalanine or tryptophan. Fields, in order: J gene, D gene, clone size, V gene, CDR3 DNA, CDR3 protein. A D gene is named only where the DNA matches it firmly. Only part of the rows carry a size: once, few, many, or a class if the clone is expanded.

j_call: TRBJ1-1
d_call: .
clone_size: .
v_call: TRBV5-1
cdr3_nt: TGCGCCAGCAGCTTGAAAGGGGACACTGAAGCTTTCTTT
cdr3_aa: CASSLKGDTEAFF

j_call: TRBJ1-5
d_call: TRBD1
clone_size: few
v_call: TRBV6-6
cdr3_nt: TGTGCCAGCAGCACCGGGACAGGGGGGTCCAATCAGCCCCAGCATTTT
cdr3_aa: CASSTGTGGSNQPQHF

j_call: TRBJ2-2
d_call: TRBD1
clone_size: .
v_call: TRBV6-5
cdr3_nt: TGTGCCAGCAGGACAGGGGACACCGGGGAGCTGTTTTTT
cdr3_aa: CASRTGDTGELFF

j_call: TRBJ2-1
d_call: TRBD2
clone_size: .
v_call: TRBV5-4
cdr3_nt: TGTGCCAGCAGCGGGACTAGCGGACAAACCTACAATGAGCAGTTCTTC
cdr3_aa: CASSGTSGQTYNEQFF

j_call: TRBJ2-3
d_call: .
clone_size: .
v_call: TRBV5-4
cdr3_nt: TGTGCCAGCAGCTCGGAGGGGACGCCTCATACGCAGTATTTT
cdr3_aa: CASSSEGTPHTQYF

j_call: TRBJ1-2
d_call: .
clone_size: .
v_call: TRBV5-1
cdr3_nt: TGCGCCAGCAGCACTACCACAGGGTACTATGGCTACACCTTC
cdr3_aa: CASSTTTGYYGYTF

j_call: TRBJ2-6
d_call: TRBD1
clone_size: .
v_call: TRBV5-1
cdr3_nt: TGCGCCAGCAGCTTGGCCCTAGGACAGGGCTCTGGGGCCAACGTCCTGACTTTC
cdr3_aa: CASSLALGQGSGANVLTF

j_call: TRBJ2-1
d_call: TRBD2
clone_size: .
v_call: TRBV30
cdr3_nt: TGTGCCTGCCTTGGAGCGGGAAAAGATGAGCAGTTCTTC
cdr3_aa: CACLGAGKDEQFF

j_call: TRBJ2-7
d_call: .
clone_size: .
v_call: TRBV19
cdr3_nt: TGTGCCAGTAGTTTGAGGCGAACATCCTACGAGCAGTACTTC
cdr3_aa: CASSLRRTSYEQYF

j_call: TRBJ1-2
d_call: .
clone_size: .
v_call: TRBV10-1
cdr3_nt: TGCGCCAGCAGTGAGTCGACAGGATATGGCTACACCTTC
cdr3_aa: CASSESTGYGYTF

j_call: TRBJ2-7
d_call: TRBD2
clone_size: few
v_call: TRBV6-5
cdr3_nt: TGTGCCAGCAGTTACACTCTAGCGGGGGCCTACGAGCAGTACTTC
cdr3_aa: CASSYTLAGAYEQYF

j_call: TRBJ2-2
d_call: .
clone_size: .
v_call: TRBV27
cdr3_nt: TGTGCCAGCAGTTCCCTGGGGCGCACCGGGGAGCTGTTTTTT
cdr3_aa: CASSSLGRTGELFF

j_call: TRBJ2-7
d_call: TRBD2
clone_size: .
v_call: TRBV7-2
cdr3_nt: TGTGCCAGCAGCTTATTACTAGCGGGAGGGTCGTACGAGCAGTACTTC
cdr3_aa: CASSLLLAGGSYEQYF